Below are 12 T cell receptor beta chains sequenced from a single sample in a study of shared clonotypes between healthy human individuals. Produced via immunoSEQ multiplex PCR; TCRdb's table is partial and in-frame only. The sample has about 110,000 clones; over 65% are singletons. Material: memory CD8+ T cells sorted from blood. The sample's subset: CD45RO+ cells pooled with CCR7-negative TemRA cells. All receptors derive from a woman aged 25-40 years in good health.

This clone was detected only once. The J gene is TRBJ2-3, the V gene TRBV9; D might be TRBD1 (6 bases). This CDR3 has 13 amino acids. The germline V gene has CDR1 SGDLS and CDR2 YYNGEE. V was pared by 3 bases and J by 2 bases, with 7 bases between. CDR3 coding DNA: TGTGCCAGCAGCGCGGGACACACAGATACGCAGTATTTT. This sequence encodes CASSAGHTDTQYF.

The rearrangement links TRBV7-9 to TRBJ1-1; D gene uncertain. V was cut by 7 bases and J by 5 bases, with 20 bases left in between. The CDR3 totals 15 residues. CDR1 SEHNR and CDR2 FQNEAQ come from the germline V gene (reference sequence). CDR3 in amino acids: CASIGPGPRVTEAFF. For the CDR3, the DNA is TGTGCCAGCATTGGCCCGGGTCCTAGGGTTACTGAAGCTTTCTTT.

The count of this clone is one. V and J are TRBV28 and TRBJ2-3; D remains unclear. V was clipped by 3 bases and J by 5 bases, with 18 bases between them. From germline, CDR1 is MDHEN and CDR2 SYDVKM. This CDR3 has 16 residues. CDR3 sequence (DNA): TGTGCCAGCAGTTTTGGCCCCGGTGGGTCGGGAGATACGCAGTATTTT. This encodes CASSFGPGGSGDTQYF.

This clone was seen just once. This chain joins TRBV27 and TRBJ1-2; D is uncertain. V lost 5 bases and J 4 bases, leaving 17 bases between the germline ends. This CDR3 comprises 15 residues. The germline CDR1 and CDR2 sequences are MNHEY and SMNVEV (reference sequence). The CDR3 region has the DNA TGTGCCAGCAGTCCGTCTCAGAAGGGCACCTATGGCTACACCTTC. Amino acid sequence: CASSPSQKGTYGYTF.

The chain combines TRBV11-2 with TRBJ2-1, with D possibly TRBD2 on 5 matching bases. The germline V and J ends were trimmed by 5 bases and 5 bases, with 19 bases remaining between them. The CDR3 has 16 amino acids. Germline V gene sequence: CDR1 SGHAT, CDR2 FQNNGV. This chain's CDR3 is CASSTLPLRVDNEQFF. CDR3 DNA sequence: TGTGCCAGCAGCACCCTCCCTTTGCGGGTAGACAATGAGCAGTTCTTC.

CDR3 DNA: TGTGCCAGCAGTGAGCCGGGACAGGGGTCCTACGAGCAGTACTTC. Translation: CASSEPGQGSYEQYF. J is TRBJ2-5 and V is TRBV25-1; TRBD1 aligns across 10 bases. Matching the DNA end better, TRBJ2-7 makes the J call doubtful. CDR1 and CDR2 (germline): MGHDK, SYGVNS. The CDR3 runs 15 residues.

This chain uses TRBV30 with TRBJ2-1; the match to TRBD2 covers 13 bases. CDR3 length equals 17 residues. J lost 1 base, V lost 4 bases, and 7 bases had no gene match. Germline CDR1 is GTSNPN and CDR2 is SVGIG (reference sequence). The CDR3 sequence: CAWTGGTSGASYNEQFF. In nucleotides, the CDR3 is TGTGCCTGGACTGGAGGGACTAGCGGGGCATCCTACAATGAGCAGTTCTTC.

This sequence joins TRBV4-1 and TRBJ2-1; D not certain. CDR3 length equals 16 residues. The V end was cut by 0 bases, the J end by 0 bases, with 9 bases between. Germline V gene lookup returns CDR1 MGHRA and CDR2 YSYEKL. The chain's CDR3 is CASSQDPPSSYNEQFF. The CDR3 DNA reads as TGCGCCAGCAGCCAAGATCCCCCGAGCTCCTACAATGAGCAGTTCTTC.

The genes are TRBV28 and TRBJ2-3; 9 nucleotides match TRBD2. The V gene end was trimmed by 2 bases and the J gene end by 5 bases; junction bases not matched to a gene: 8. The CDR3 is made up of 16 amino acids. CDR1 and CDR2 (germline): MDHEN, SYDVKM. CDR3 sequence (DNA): TGTGCCAGCAGTTTAGCGGGAGGGCCCTTGAGAGATACGCAGTATTTT. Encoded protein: CASSLAGGPLRDTQYF.

Here the CDR3 reads CASSPRPGGWAFF. CDR3 bases: TGTGCCAGCAGCCCTCGGCCAGGGGGATGGGCTTTCTTT. The rearrangement joins TRBV27 to TRBJ1-1; 7 bases agree with TRBD1. From germline, CDR1 is MNHEY and CDR2 SMNVEV (reference sequence). The CDR3 runs to 13 residues. The junction had 12 bases not matched to a gene; V was cut back by 6 bases and J by 11 bases.

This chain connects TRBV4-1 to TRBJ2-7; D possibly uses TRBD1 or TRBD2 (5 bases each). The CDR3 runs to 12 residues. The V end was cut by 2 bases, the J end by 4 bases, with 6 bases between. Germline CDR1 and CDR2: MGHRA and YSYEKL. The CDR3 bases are TGCGCCAGCAGCCAATGGGGGTACGAGCAGTACTTC. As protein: CASSQWGYEQYF.

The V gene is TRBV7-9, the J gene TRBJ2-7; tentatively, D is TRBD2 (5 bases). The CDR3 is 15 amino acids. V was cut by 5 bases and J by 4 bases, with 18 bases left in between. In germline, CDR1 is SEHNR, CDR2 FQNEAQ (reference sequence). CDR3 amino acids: CASSDPRGYGYEQYF. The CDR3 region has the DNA TGTGCCAGCAGCGACCCGAGAGGGTACGGTTACGAGCAGTACTTC.